The 8 T cell receptor beta chains listed next were all sequenced from one sample in a study of control samples from healthy donors and cancer patients. Assay: immunoSEQ multiplex PCR; the TCRdb copy retains only in-frame clones and omits some. The sample has about 140,000 clones, 75% to 95% seen once. The sequenced sample consisted of blood. The receptors here all came from a man between 18 and 35 years old in good health.

The gene calls are TRBV28 and TRBJ2-5; D is perhaps TRBD2 (5 bases). Trimming took off 3 bases at V and 0 bases at J, with 23 bases between the two ends. The CDR3 covers 19 residues. Germline V lookup: CDR1 MDHEN, CDR2 SYDVKM. CDR3 residues: CASSFAPGSLILYQETQYF. Written as DNA, the CDR3 is TGTGCCAGCAGTTTTGCCCCGGGATCCCTAATCTTGTACCAAGAGACCCAGTACTTC.

The chain carries TRBV7-2 and TRBJ2-5; 12 bases fit TRBD2. V trimming: 5 bases; J trimming: 2 bases; junction bases outside the gene matches: 9. From germline, CDR1 is SGHTA and CDR2 FQGNSA. The CDR3 sequence is 17 residues long. The CDR3 is CASSSQTSGGFQETQYF. The CDR3 DNA follows: TGTGCCAGCAGCAGTCAGACTAGCGGGGGATTTCAAGAGACCCAGTACTTC.

This clone appeared a single time. This chain joins TRBV5-3 and TRBJ1-2; D not certain. TRBV5-3 is an ORF; its function is uncertain. The ends were cut back, 9 bases at V and 2 bases at J, with 14 bases in the middle. The CDR3 is made up of 13 amino acids. DNA of the CDR3: TGTGCCACAGAACCCTGCGGGAACTATGGCTACACCTTC. Protein sequence: CATEPCGNYGYTF.

The rearrangement links TRBV19 to TRBJ1-1, with D uncertain. Germline loops: CDR1 LNHDA, CDR2 SQIVND (reference sequence). V gave up 3 bases and J gave up 3 bases, with 11 bases separating them. This CDR3 region has 14 residues. The CDR3 protein is CASSIIGVDTEAFF. The CDR3 DNA follows: TGTGCCAGTAGTATCATAGGCGTAGACACTGAAGCTTTCTTT.

DNA for the CDR3: TGTGCCAGTAAAGTATCAGGCCCTGGAAACACCATATATTTT. This gives the protein CASKVSGPGNTIYF. The chain carries TRBV19 and TRBJ1-3; D is unresolved. The ends were cut back, 7 bases at V and 2 bases at J, with 12 bases in the middle. Germline CDR1 LNHDA, CDR2 SQIVND (reference sequence). This CDR3 contains 14 residues.

The chain joins TRBV25-1 to TRBJ2-7, with D perhaps assigned TRBD1 or TRBD2 (5 bases each). V lost 4 bases to trimming and J lost 0 bases, with 13 bases between them. The CDR3 runs 15 residues. Germline V gene lookup returns CDR1 MGHDK and CDR2 SYGVNS. CDR3 loop: CASSAPGRSSYEQYF. The CDR3 region has the DNA TGTGCCAGCAGTGCTCCGGGACGGAGCTCCTACGAGCAGTACTTC.

V usage is TRBV5-1 and J usage is TRBJ2-7; TRBD1 agrees at 10 bases. There are 14 residues in the CDR3. Losses at the gene ends were 1 base for V and 5 bases for J; bases not matched to a gene: 3. Germline-derived CDR1 and CDR2 are SGHRS and YFSETQ. The CDR3 reads CASSLRDRGHEQYF. The CDR3, as DNA: TGCGCCAGCAGCTTGAGGGACAGGGGCCACGAGCAGTACTTC.

The J gene is TRBJ2-1, the V gene TRBV4-1; 15 nucleotides align to TRBD2. Unmatched junction bases numbered 1, after V lost 3 bases and J lost 7 bases. The germline V gene encodes CDR1 MGHRA and CDR2 YSYEKL. The CDR3 totals 15 residues. CDR3 sequence reads: CASSHGLAGGNEQFF. The CDR3 region has the DNA TGCGCCAGCAGCCACGGACTAGCGGGGGGGAATGAGCAGTTCTTC.